This is a list of T cell receptor beta chains from one sample in a study of control samples from healthy donors and cancer patients. Profiling relied on immunoSEQ multiplex PCR, and the TCRdb table lists in-frame clones only, not all of them. The sample consists of 85,000 to 120,000 clones, about 91% of them appearing once. Sequencing was done on a sample of blood. The receptors were sampled from a woman between 18 and 30 years old in good health. Both conserved end residues are part of each CDR3. A D gene is named only where the DNA matches it firmly. Not every row has a clone size; where given, it reads once, few, many or a size class.

D,J,V,size,DNA,CDR3
TRBD1,TRBJ1-6,TRBV9,NA,TGTGCCAGCAGGGCCACAGGGGACTCAGTATCCTATAATTCACCCCTCCACTTT,CASRATGDSVSYNSPLHF
NA,TRBJ2-1,TRBV3-1/TRBV3-2,NA,TGTGCCAGCAGCCACCAGTTCAATGAGCAGTTCTTC,CASSHQFNEQFF
NA,TRBJ2-5,TRBV11-3,NA,TGTGCCAGCAGCCCCCTAACAGGTTCAGAAGAGACCCAGTACTTC,CASSPLTGSEETQYF
TRBD1,TRBJ1-3,TRBV6-5,NA,TGTGCCAGCAGTTACCTGGGACAGTTTTCAGGAAACACCATATATTTT,CASSYLGQFSGNTIYF
TRBD1,TRBJ2-5,TRBV6-4,NA,TGTGCCAGCAGTGACAGGCCGGGACAGGGACAAGAGACCCAGTACTTC,CASSDRPGQGQETQYF
NA,TRBJ1-2,TRBV3-1/TRBV3-2,NA,TGTGCCAGCAGCCAACGTCCCCCGGGGGGCTATGGCTACACCTTC,CASSQRPPGGYGYTF
NA,TRBJ2-1,TRBV19,NA,TGTGCCAGTAGTATATTATCCGACAATGAGCAGTTCTTC,CASSILSDNEQFF
NA,TRBJ2-5,TRBV6-1,NA,TGTGCCAGCAGTGAAATGGGGGAGACCCAGTACTTC,CASSEMGETQYF
TRBD1,TRBJ2-2,TRBV27,NA,TGTGCCAGCAGAGAATATCAGGGGGCGAACACCGGGGAGCTGTTTTTT,CASREYQGANTGELFF
TRBD2,TRBJ2-1,TRBV20-1,NA,TGCAGTGCTAGTCCCGGACTAGCCACCGACGGGTTGTCCTACAATGAGCAGTTCTTC,CSASPGLATDGLSYNEQFF
NA,TRBJ1-2,TRBV6-5,NA,TGTGCCTCCCTGGGCCCTGGAACCTACAACTATGGCTACACCTTC,CASLGPGTYNYGYTF
TRBD2,TRBJ2-1,TRBV4-1,NA,TGCGCCAGCAATGCGGGGGACGTCTACAATGAGCAGTTCTTC,CASNAGDVYNEQFF
NA,TRBJ1-1,TRBV6-6,once,TGTGCCAGCAGTTTCAAGAACACTGAAGCTTTCTTT,CASSFKNTEAFF
TRBD2,TRBJ2-7,TRBV7-2,NA,TGTGCCAGCAGCTTAGCGCCGGGGGGTAGTTCCTACGAGCAGTACTTC,CASSLAPGGSSYEQYF
NA,TRBJ1-5,TRBV6-2/TRBV6-3,NA,TGTGCCAGCAGTTACGTGGCAGGGAGGAATCAGCCCCAGCATTTT,CASSYVAGRNQPQHF
TRBD1,TRBJ1-2,TRBV30,once,TGTGCCTGGAGGACAGGGATTAGGGGCTACACCTTC,CAWRTGIRGYTF
NA,TRBJ2-7,TRBV28,NA,TGTGCCAGCAGATCGGACACGGACTCCTACGAGCAGTACTTC,CASRSDTDSYEQYF
NA,TRBJ1-1,TRBV6-1,NA,TGTGCCAGCAGTGAAGAAGCGGCCACTGAAGCTTTCTTT,CASSEEAATEAFF
NA,TRBJ2-7,TRBV5-1,once,TGCGCCAGCAGCTTGGAGGCGGATACCTACGAGCAGTACTTC,CASSLEADTYEQYF
NA,TRBJ1-5,TRBV4-1,NA,TGCGCCAGCAGCCAAGTCCACGTGAGGGCTGATCAGCCCCAGCATTTT,CASSQVHVRADQPQHF
TRBD2,TRBJ2-1,TRBV18,once,TGTGCCAGCTCACTAGCGGGACCTGACAATGAGCAGTTCTTC,CASSLAGPDNEQFF
NA,TRBJ2-3,TRBV9,NA,TGTGCCAGCAGCGTAGCTACAGGGCCCGGGGGAGATACGCAGTATTTT,CASSVATGPGGDTQYF
TRBD1,TRBJ2-5,TRBV19,NA,TGTGCCAGTAGTAGCCGGACAGGGGGCATGACCCAGTACTTC,CASSSRTGGMTQYF
NA,TRBJ2-2,TRBV9,NA,TGTGCCAGCAGCCCAAGGGACACCTTGCGGGGGGAGCTGTTTTTT,CASSPRDTLRGELFF
NA,TRBJ2-6,TRBV7-9,NA,TGTGCCAGCAGGGTGGCCGGGGCCAACGTCCTGACTTTC,CASRVAGANVLTF
TRBD1,TRBJ1-2,TRBV11-2,NA,TGTGCCAGCAGCCGGGGACAGCTTATCGGCTACACCTTC,CASSRGQLIGYTF
TRBD1,TRBJ1-6,TRBV19,NA,TGTGCCAGTAAATCGAAACGGACAGGGGCATCACCCCTCCACTTT,CASKSKRTGASPLHF
TRBD1,TRBJ2-1,TRBV19,NA,TGTGCCAGTAGTGGGACAGGGGTCCATGAGCAGTTCTTC,CASSGTGVHEQFF
NA,TRBJ1-6,TRBV4-1,NA,TGCGCCAGCAGCCGGTCACAGGTTGGCGATTCACCCCTCCACTTT,CASSRSQVGDSPLHF
NA,TRBJ1-4,TRBV13,once,TGTGCCAGCAGCTCCCAACCGAGGACCGGGGAAAAACTGTTTTTT,CASSSQPRTGEKLFF
NA,TRBJ1-2,TRBV19,NA,TGTGCCAGTAGCATAACTCTGAATCTATATGGCTACACCTTC,CASSITLNLYGYTF
TRBD1,TRBJ1-5,TRBV11-2,NA,TGTGCCAGCAGCCGCACAGGGGGAAACATTCAGCCCCAGCATTTT,CASSRTGGNIQPQHF
TRBD1,TRBJ1-3,TRBV25-1,once,TGTGCCAGCAGTAAAAGACAGGGCTACACCATATATTTT,CASSKRQGYTIYF
NA,TRBJ1-2,TRBV7-2,few,TGTGCCAGCAGCCGGGACACTAGCTATGGCTACACCTTC,CASSRDTSYGYTF
TRBD1,TRBJ1-1,TRBV25-1,NA,TGTGCCAGCAGATCAGGGGGCAGAGGAACTGAAGCTTTCTTT,CASRSGGRGTEAFF
NA,TRBJ1-1,TRBV20-1,NA,TGCAGTGCTAGATCCAGACAGGAAGCTTTCTTT,CSARSRQEAFF
NA,TRBJ2-7,TRBV28,NA,TGTGCCAGCCGCCTGACCGACCGTTCCTACGAGCAGTACTTC,CASRLTDRSYEQYF
NA,TRBJ1-1,TRBV6-6,NA,TGTGCCAGCAGTTCAAAAAAGAACACTGAAGCTTTCTTT,CASSSKKNTEAFF
NA,TRBJ2-2,TRBV18,NA,TGTGCCAGCTCACCAGATCGAACCGGGGAGCTGTTTTTT,CASSPDRTGELFF
NA,TRBJ2-1,TRBV5-1,NA,TGCGCCAGCGGCCCGAAAGGATTCTACAATGAGCAGTTCTTC,CASGPKGFYNEQFF
TRBD2,TRBJ2-3,TRBV5-1,NA,TGCGCCAGCAGCTTGGGGACTAGCGGGAGGGCAGATACGCAGTATTTT,CASSLGTSGRADTQYF
NA,TRBJ1-2,TRBV29-1,NA,TGCAGCGTTGAAGGGGGACAATCCCTGGACTATGGCTACACCTTC,CSVEGGQSLDYGYTF
NA,TRBJ1-6,TRBV11-3,NA,TGTGCCAGCAGCTTAGTCAGGGGTAATTCACCCCTCCACTTT,CASSLVRGNSPLHF